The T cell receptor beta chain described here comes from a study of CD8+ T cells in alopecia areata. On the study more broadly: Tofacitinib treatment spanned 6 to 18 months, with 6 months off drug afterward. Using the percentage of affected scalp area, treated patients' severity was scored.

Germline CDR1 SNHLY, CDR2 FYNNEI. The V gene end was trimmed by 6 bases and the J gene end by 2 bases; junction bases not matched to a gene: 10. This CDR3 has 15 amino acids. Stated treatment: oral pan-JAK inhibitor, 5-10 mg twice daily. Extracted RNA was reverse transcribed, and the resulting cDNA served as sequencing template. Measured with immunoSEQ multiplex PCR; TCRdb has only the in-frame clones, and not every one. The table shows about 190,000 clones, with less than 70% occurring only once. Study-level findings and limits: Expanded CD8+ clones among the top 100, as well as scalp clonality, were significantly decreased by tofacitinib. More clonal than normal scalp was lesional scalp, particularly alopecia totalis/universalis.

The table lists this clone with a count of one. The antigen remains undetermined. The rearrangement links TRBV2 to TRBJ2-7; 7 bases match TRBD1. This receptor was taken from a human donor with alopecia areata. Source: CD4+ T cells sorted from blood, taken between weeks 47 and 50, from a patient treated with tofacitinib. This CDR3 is CASSAKTGTPYEQYF. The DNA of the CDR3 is TGTGCCAGCAGCGCAAAGACAGGGACACCCTACGAGCAGTACTTC. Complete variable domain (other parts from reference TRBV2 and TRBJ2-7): EPEVTQTPSHQVTQMGQEVILRCVPISNHLYFYWYRQILGQKVEFLVSFYNNEISEKSEIFDDQFSVERPDGSNFTLKIRSTKLEDSAMYFCASSAKTGTPYEQYFGPGTRLTVT.